These 20 T cell receptor beta chains originate from one sample sequenced in a study of cytomegalovirus exposure and HLA in healthy donors. PCR involved 60 Vbeta and 13 Jbeta primers. The table came from immunoSEQ multiplex PCR; TCRdb's copy has only in-frame clones and leaves some out. The sample carries over 200,000 clones, 70% to 85% recorded once. The sample was PBMCs. The origin of the receptors is a woman between 35 and 50 years old in good health and CMV-seronegative.

V and J are TRBV7-3 and TRBJ1-2; 10 bases line up with TRBD1. The CDR3 sequence is 14 residues long. V shed 5 bases and J 6 bases; nucleotides not matched to a gene: 6. Germline V CDR1 and CDR2: SGHTA, FQGTGA. CDR3 protein: CASSPSGTGDGYTF. The CDR3, as DNA: TGTGCCAGCAGCCCGTCCGGGACAGGGGATGGCTACACCTTC.

This clone was observed a few times. CDR3 DNA: TGCGCCAGCAGCTTGGATACAGGGGGCATCTATGGCTACACCTTC. Translated: CASSLDTGGIYGYTF. The genes are TRBV5-1 and TRBJ1-2; TRBD1 matches 9 bases. The junction had 4 bases not matched to a gene; V was cut back by 0 bases and J by 4 bases. This CDR3 spans 15 amino acids. Germline V gives CDR1 SGHRS, CDR2 YFSETQ.

Turning to this clone: One end of the junction varies from germline; a read error may be responsible. The chain links TRBV7-9 to TRBJ2-7, with 7 nucleotides matching TRBD1. This CDR3 spans 12 amino acids. Germline values: CDR1 SEHNR, CDR2 FQNEAQ (reference sequence). The CDR3 nucleotides are TGTGCCAGCAGCCCCAATGCCGGGACAGTAGACTTC. Its protein is CASSPNAGTVDF. The variable domain in full, with the rest retrieved from reference TRBV7-9 and TRBJ2-7, is DTGVSQNPRHKITKRGQNVTFRCDPISEHNRLYWYRQTLGQGPEFLTYFQNEAQLEKSRLLSDRFSAERPKGSFSTLEIQRTEQGDSAMYLCASSPNAGTVDFGPGTRLTVT.

The gene calls are TRBV7-2 and TRBJ2-7; D perhaps matches TRBD1 (6 bases). Trimming removed 1 base from V and 5 bases from J, with 9 bases in between. There are 13 residues in the CDR3. CDR1 and CDR2 (germline): SGHTA, FQGNSA. As DNA, the CDR3 is TGTGCCAGCAGCTTAGTGGGGGCCCACGAGCAGTACTTC. Its translation is CASSLVGAHEQYF.

The rearrangement joins TRBV4-1 to TRBJ1-6, with D possibly matching TRBD1 (6 bases). Germline V gives CDR1 MGHRA, CDR2 YSYEKL. V shed 1 base and J shed 9 bases, with 13 bases lying between them. CDR3 length: 15 residues. The CDR3 bases are TGCGCCAGCAGCCAAGGGGGGCTCTCCAGTTCACCCCTCCACTTT. This sequence encodes CASSQGGLSSSPLHF.

This clone appeared once. The chain couples TRBV29-1 to TRBJ2-7, with D uncertain. This CDR3 has 14 amino acids. Trimming shortened V by 7 bases and J by 2 bases, and 18 bases separated the two germline ends. CDR1 and CDR2 (germline): SQVTM, ANQGSEA. CDR3 DNA sequence: TGCAGCGCTGTCAACAGTCCAGTGCCCTACGAGCAGTACTTC. This gives the protein CSAVNSPVPYEQYF.

The DNA of the CDR3 is TGTGCCACGACTCGGACAGGGGGCGGTCAGCCCCAGCATTTT. It is translated as CATTRTGGGQPQHF. The chain has TRBV28 and TRBJ1-5; 11 bases map to TRBD1. Germline V gene data show CDR1 as MDHEN and CDR2 as SYDVKM. V dropped 10 bases and J dropped 6; count of bases not matched to a gene: 8. The CDR3 loop spans 14 amino acids.

This chain joins TRBV30 and TRBJ2-7; the D is unclear. Trimming cost V 3 bases and J 5 bases, with 17 bases left between them. Germline V lookup: CDR1 GTSNPN, CDR2 SVGIG (reference sequence). The CDR3 covers 14 residues. CDR3 in amino acids: CAWSPLAPKDEQYF. CDR3 DNA sequence: TGTGCCTGGAGCCCCTTAGCTCCGAAAGACGAGCAGTACTTC.

The V and J genes are TRBV7-8 and TRBJ2-7; D perhaps matches TRBD2 (6 bases). The CDR3 spans 15 residues. Germline V CDR1 and CDR2: SGHVS, FQNEAQ. Trimming removed 1 base from V and 2 bases from J, with 12 bases in between. The CDR3 region is CASSLEGTGAYEQYF. The CDR3 nucleotides read TGTGCCAGCAGCTTAGAGGGTACGGGGGCCTACGAGCAGTACTTC.

The V gene is TRBV12-5, the J gene TRBJ1-6, with D possibly TRBD1 on 6 matching bases. Trimming took off 6 bases at V and 7 bases at J, with 13 bases between the two ends. The CDR3 runs to 14 residues. CDR1 is LGHNT, CDR2 FRNRAP, per germline. The CDR3 region is CASGSQGPNSPLHF. In DNA form, the CDR3 reads TGTGCTAGTGGGTCACAGGGTCCCAATTCACCCCTCCACTTT.

V and J are TRBV6-6 and TRBJ2-5; 9 bases map to TRBD2. Losses at the gene ends were 10 bases for V and 2 bases for J; bases not matched to a gene: 8. The germline V gene has CDR1 MNHNY and CDR2 SVGAGI (reference sequence). The CDR3 is 14 amino acids. The CDR3 sequence: CATRSTSGQETQYF. In nucleotides, the CDR3 is TGTGCCACGCGCTCGACTAGCGGACAAGAGACCCAGTACTTC.

This clone was seen a handful of times. This chain links TRBV27 with TRBJ2-2; 12 nucleotides match TRBD2. The CDR3 totals 18 residues. Germline lookup yields CDR1 MNHEY and CDR2 SMNVEV (reference sequence). With V trimmed by 1 base and J by 4 bases, 7 bases remained unmatched. DNA for the CDR3: TGTGCCAGCAGTTTATTGACTAGCGGGGGAATAGGCACCGGGGAGCTGTTTTTT. Translation gives CASSLLTSGGIGTGELFF.

J is TRBJ1-2 and V is TRBV28, with a possible D match to TRBD1 (6 bases). The CDR3 covers 14 residues. The germline CDR1 and CDR2 sequences are MDHEN and SYDVKM. V was clipped by 7 bases and J by 7 bases, with 19 bases between them. The CDR3 coding sequence is TGTGCCAGCATACCCGGGGGGCCTACTACTGGCTACACCTTC. Encoded protein: CASIPGGPTTGYTF.

The chain combines TRBV2 with TRBJ1-4; no clear D. This CDR3 contains 17 residues. Germline V CDR1 and CDR2: SNHLY, FYNNEI. V lost 4 bases and J 0 bases, leaving 15 bases between the germline ends. CDR3 DNA sequence: TGTGCCAGCAGTGCGTCGCGTAGTCTAGCAACTAATGAAAAACTGTTTTTT. Protein: CASSASRSLATNEKLFF. The complete variable domain, with remaining parts taken from reference TRBV2 and TRBJ1-4, reads EPEVTQTPSHQVTQMGQEVILRCVPISNHLYFYWYRQILGQKVEFLVSFYNNEISEKSEIFDDQFSVERPDGSNFTLKIRSTKLEDSAMYFCASSASRSLATNEKLFFGSGTQLSVL.

The rearrangement uses TRBV19 and TRBJ1-5, with D perhaps matching TRBD1 (5 bases). Trimming took off 5 bases at V and 2 bases at J, with 13 bases between the two ends. Germline V gene sequence: CDR1 LNHDA, CDR2 SQIVND (reference sequence). This CDR3 has 15 amino acids. The DNA of the CDR3 is TGTGCCAGTAGTTCAAAAATAGGGGGCAATCAGCCCCAGCATTTT. Its translation: CASSSKIGGNQPQHF.

CDR3 loop: CASSRSDRAYEQYF. The CDR3 DNA sequence: TGTGCCAGCAGCCGATCTGACAGGGCCTACGAGCAGTACTTC. The V call is TRBV11-2, the J call TRBJ2-7, with TRBD1 matching 7 bases. V gave up 5 bases and J gave up 2 bases; unmatched junction bases: 6. CDR1 and CDR2 (germline): SGHAT, FQNNGV. The CDR3 sequence is 14 residues long.

The V gene is TRBV5-3, the J gene TRBJ1-2; no definite D call. TRBV5-3 is placed among ORFs of uncertain function. The CDR3 consists of 16 residues. Trimming left V 0 bases short and J 4 bases short, with 16 bases between. CDR3 amino acids: CARSLGGVPAAYGYTF. The DNA for the CDR3 is TGTGCCAGAAGCTTGGGAGGCGTACCGGCGGCCTATGGCTACACCTTC.

CDR3 coding DNA: TGTGCCTGGAGTGTATCGGGAGGCACCGGGGAGCTGTTTTTT. Its protein product is CAWSVSGGTGELFF. The rearrangement links TRBV30 to TRBJ2-2; 7 bases are a match to TRBD2. V gave up 0 bases and J gave up 4 bases; unmatched junction bases: 2. The germline V gene has CDR1 GTSNPN and CDR2 SVGIG (reference sequence). The CDR3 loop spans 14 amino acids.

This clone was detected once. V usage is TRBV7-9 and J usage is TRBJ1-1; D call uncertain. The CDR3 length is 13 residues. CDR1 and CDR2 from the germline V gene are SEHNR and FQNEAQ (reference sequence). Trimming took off 1 base at V and 4 bases at J, with 7 bases between the two ends. This CDR3 reads CASSLEVATEAFF. DNA for the CDR3: TGTGCCAGCAGCTTAGAAGTGGCCACTGAAGCTTTCTTT. The full variable domain, completed using reference TRBV7-9 and TRBJ1-1, is DTGVSQNPRHKITKRGQNVTFRCDPISEHNRLYWYRQTLGQGPEFLTYFQNEAQLEKSRLLSDRFSAERPKGSFSTLEIQRTEQGDSAMYLCASSLEVATEAFFGQGTRLTVV.

The V and J genes are TRBV28 and TRBJ1-2, with 8 bases matching TRBD1. This CDR3 is built from 14 residues. Germline CDR1 reads MDHEN; CDR2 reads SYDVKM. The J segment lost 6 bases and the V segment lost 5 bases, leaving 8 bases of the junction unmatched. The CDR3 spells CASSPGQGTNGYTF. In nucleotides, the CDR3 is TGTGCCAGCAGTCCCGGACAGGGAACTAATGGCTACACCTTC.